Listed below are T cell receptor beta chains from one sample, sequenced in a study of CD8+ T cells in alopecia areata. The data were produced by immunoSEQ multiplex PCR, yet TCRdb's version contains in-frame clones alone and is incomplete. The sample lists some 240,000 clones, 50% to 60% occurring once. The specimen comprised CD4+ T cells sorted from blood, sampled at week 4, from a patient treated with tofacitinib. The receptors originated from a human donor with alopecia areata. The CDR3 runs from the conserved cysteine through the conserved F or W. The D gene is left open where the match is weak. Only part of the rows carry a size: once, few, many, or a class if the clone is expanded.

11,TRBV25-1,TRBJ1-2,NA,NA,TGTGCCAGCAGTGAAACCGGGGGGACCACCTTC,CASSETGGTTF
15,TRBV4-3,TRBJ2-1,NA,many,TGCGCCAGCAGCCAAGTCCTAGCGACTTACAATGAGCAGTTCTTC,CASSQVLATYNEQFF
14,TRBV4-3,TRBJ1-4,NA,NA,TGCGCCAGCAGCTCAAGAGGGTATAATGAAAAACTGTTTTTT,CASSSRGYNEKLFF
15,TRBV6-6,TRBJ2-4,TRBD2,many,TGTGCCAGCAGTAGCGGGGGGGCCACCAAAAACATTCAGTACTTC,CASSSGGATKNIQYF
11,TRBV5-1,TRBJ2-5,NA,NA,TGCGCCAGCAGCCACCAAGAGACCCAGTACTTC,CASSHQETQYF
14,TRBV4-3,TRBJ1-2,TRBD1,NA,TGCGCCAGCAGCCGCGACAGGGGTAACTATGGCTACACCTTC,CASSRDRGNYGYTF
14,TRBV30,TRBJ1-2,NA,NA,TGTGCCTGGAGGGGGGTATCGACTGGCTATGGCTACACCTTC,CAWRGVSTGYGYTF
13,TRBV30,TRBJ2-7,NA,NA,TGTGCCTGGAGTGTACGTCCTCTTCTCGAGCAGTACTTC,CAWSVRPLLEQYF
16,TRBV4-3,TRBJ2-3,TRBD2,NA,TGCGCCAGCAGCCAAGCCGGCCTAGCGGGGAAGGATACGCAGTATTTT,CASSQAGLAGKDTQYF
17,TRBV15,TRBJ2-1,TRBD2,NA,TGTGCCACCAGCAGGCGTAGCGGGGGGGCCTCCTACAATGAGCAGTTCTTC,CATSRRSGGASYNEQFF
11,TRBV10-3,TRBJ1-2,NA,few,TGTGCCATAGGGTGGGATCGCGGCTACACCTTC,CAIGWDRGYTF
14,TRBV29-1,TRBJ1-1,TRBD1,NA,TGCAGCGTGCAGCCACGACAGGGGGCGACTGAAGCTTTCTTT,CSVQPRQGATEAFF
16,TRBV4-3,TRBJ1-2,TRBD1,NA,TGCGCCAGCAGCCGAGTCCCAAACGACAGGGGTAATGGCTACACCTTC,CASSRVPNDRGNGYTF
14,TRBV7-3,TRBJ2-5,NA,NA,TGTGCCAGCAGCCTAACCGGGCAGCAAGAGACCCAGTACTTC,CASSLTGQQETQYF
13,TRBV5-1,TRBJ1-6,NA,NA,TGCGCCAGCAGCTCCGCGGCGGATTCACCCCTCCACTTT,CASSSAADSPLHF
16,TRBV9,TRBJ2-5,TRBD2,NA,TGTGCCAGCAGCGGATGGGTAGCGGGGATTCAAGAGACCCAGTACTTC,CASSGWVAGIQETQYF